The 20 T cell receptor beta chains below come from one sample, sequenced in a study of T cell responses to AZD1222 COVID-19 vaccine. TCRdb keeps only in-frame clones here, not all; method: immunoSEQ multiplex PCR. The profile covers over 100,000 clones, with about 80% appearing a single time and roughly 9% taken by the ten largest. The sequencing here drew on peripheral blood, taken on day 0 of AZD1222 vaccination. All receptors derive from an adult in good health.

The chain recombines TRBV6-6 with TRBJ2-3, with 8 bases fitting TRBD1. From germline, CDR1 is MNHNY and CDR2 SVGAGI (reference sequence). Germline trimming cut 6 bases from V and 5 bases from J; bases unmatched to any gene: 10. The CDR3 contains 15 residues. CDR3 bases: TGTGCCAGCAGACTTGACAGGGGCCGGTTAGATACGCAGTATTTT. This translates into CASRLDRGRLDTQYF.

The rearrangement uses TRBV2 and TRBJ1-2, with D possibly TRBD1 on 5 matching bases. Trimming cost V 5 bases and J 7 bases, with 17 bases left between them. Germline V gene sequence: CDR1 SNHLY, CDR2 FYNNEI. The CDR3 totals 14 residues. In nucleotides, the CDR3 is TGTGCCAGCAGTTTCGGTGGGGCCTCCGGTGGCTACACCTTC. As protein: CASSFGGASGGYTF.

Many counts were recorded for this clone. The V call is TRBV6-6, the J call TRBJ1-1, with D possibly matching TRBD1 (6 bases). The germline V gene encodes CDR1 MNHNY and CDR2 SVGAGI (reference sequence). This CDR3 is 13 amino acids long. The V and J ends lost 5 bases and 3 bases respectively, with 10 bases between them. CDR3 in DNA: TGTGCCAGCAGTCCACAGGGCCACACTGAAGCTTTCTTT. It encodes CASSPQGHTEAFF.

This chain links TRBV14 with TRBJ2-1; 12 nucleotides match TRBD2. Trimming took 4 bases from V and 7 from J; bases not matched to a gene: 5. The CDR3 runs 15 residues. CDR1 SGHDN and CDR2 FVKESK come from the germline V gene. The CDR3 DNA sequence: TGTGCCAGCAGCCTTCTAGCGGGAGGGTGGAATGAGCAGTTCTTC. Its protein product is CASSLLAGGWNEQFF. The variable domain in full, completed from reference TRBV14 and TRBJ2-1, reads EAGVTQFPSHSVIEKGQTVTLRCDPISGHDNLYWYRRVMGKEIKFLLHFVKESKQDESGMPNNRFLAERTGGTYSTLKVQPAELEDSGVYFCASSLLAGGWNEQFFGPGTRLTVL.

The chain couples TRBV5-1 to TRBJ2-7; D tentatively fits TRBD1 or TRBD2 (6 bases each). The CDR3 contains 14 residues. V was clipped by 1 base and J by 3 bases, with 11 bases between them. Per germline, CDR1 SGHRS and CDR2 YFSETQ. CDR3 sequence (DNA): TGCGCCAGCAGCTTGCGGGGGCGAAGCTACGAGCAGTACTTC. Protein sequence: CASSLRGRSYEQYF.

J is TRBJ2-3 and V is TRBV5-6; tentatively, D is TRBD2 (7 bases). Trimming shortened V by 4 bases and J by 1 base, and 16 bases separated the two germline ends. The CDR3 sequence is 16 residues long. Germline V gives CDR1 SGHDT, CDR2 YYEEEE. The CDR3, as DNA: TGTGCCAGCAGCGCTTCAGGGGCGGGGGGCACAGATACGCAGTATTTT. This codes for CASSASGAGGTDTQYF.

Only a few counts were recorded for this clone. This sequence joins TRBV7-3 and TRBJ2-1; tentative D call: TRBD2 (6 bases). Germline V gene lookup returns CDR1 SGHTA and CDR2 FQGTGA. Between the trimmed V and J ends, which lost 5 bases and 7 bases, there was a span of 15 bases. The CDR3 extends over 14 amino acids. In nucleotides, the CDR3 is TGTGCCAGCAGCAAGGGGTTTAGCGGAAATGAGCAGTTCTTC. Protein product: CASSKGFSGNEQFF. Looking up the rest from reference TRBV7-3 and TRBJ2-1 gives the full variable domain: GAGVSQTPSNKVTEKGKYVELRCDPISGHTALYWYRQSLGQGPEFLIYFQGTGAADDSGLPNDRFFAVRPEGSVSTLKIQRTERGDSAVYLCASSKGFSGNEQFFGPGTRLTVL.

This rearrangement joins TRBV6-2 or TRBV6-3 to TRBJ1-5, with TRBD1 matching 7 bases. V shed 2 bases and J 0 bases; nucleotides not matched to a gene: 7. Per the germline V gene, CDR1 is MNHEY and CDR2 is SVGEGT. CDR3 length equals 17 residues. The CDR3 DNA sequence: TGTGCCAGCAGTTACGACCTGGGACAGAGTAGCAATCAGCCCCAGCATTTT. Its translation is CASSYDLGQSSNQPQHF.

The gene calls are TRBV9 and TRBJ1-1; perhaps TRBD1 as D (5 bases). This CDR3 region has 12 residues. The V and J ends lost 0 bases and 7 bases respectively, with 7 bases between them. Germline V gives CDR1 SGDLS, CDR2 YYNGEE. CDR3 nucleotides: TGTGCCAGCAGCGTAGGACAGAGTGAAGCTTTCTTT. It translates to CASSVGQSEAFF.

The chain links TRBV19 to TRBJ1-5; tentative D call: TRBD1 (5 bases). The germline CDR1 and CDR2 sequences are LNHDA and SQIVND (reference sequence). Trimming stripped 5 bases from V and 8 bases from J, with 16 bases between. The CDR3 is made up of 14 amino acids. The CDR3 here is CASSGGGAGEPQHF. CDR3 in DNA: TGTGCCAGTAGTGGCGGGGGTGCTGGGGAGCCCCAGCATTTT.

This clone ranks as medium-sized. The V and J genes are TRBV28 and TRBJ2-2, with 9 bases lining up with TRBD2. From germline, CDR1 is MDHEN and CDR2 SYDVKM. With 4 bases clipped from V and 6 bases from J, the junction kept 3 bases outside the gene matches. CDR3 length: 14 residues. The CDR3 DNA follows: TGTGCCAGCAGTTGGACTAGCGCGGCCGGGGAGCTGTTTTTT. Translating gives CASSWTSAAGELFF.

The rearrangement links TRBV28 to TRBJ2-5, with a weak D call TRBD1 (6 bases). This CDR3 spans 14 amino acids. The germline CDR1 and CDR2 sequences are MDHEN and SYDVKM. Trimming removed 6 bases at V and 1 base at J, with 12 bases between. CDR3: CASSTRTAQETQYF. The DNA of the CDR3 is TGTGCCAGCAGCACAAGGACAGCCCAAGAGACCCAGTACTTC.

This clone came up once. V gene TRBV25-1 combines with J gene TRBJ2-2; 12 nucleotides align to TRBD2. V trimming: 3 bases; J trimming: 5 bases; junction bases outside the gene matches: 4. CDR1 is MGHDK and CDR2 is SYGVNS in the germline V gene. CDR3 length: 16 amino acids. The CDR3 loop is CASSDRGTSGTGELFF. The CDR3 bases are TGTGCCAGCAGTGACCGCGGGACTAGCGGGACCGGGGAGCTGTTTTTT. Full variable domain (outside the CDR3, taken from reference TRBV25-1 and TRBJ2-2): EADIYQTPRYLVIGTGKKITLECSQTMGHDKMYWYQQDPGMELHLIHYSYGVNSTEKGDLSSESTVSRIRTEHFPLTLESARPSHTSQYLCASSDRGTSGTGELFFGEGSRLTVL.

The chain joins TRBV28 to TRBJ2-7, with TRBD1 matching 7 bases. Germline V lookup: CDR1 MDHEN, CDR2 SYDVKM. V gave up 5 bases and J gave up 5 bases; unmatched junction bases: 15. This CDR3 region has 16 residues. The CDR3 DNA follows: TGTGCCAGCAGTCAACGAGGGGGCAGGGTTATAAACGAGCAGTACTTC. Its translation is CASSQRGGRVINEQYF.

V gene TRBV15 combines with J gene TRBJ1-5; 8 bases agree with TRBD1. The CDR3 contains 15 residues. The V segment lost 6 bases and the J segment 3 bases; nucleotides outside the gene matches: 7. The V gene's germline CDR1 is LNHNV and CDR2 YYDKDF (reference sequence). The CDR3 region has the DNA TGTGCCACCAGGACAGGGGACCTTTACAATCAGCCCCAGCATTTT. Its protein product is CATRTGDLYNQPQHF.

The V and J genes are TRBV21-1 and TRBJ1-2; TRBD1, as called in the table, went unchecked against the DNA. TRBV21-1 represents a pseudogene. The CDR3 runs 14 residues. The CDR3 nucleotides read TGTGCCAGCAAACGGACAGATTTCAACTATGGCTACACCTTC. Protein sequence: CASKRTDFNYGYTF.

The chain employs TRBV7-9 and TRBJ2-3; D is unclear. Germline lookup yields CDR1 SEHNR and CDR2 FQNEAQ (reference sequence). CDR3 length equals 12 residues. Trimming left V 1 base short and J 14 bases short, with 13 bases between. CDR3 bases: TGTGCCAGCAGCTTAGAGGGCCGTGGCGGGTATTTT. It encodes CASSLEGRGGYF.

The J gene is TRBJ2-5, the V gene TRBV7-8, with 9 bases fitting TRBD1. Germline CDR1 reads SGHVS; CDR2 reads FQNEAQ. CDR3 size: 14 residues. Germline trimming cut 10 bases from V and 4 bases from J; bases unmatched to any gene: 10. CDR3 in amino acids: CATKQGAVGETQYF. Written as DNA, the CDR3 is TGTGCCACCAAACAGGGGGCGGTGGGAGAGACCCAGTACTTC.

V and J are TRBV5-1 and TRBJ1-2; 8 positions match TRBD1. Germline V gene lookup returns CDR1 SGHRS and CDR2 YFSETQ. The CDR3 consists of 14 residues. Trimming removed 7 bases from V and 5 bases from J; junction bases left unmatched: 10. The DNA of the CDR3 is TGCGCCAGCGCTTTGGGACAGGACGTTTATGGCTACACCTTC. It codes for CASALGQDVYGYTF.

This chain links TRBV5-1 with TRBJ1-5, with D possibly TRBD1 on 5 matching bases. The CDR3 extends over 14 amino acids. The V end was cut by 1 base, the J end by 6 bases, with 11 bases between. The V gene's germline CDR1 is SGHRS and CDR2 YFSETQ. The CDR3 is CASSLTGGRQPQHF. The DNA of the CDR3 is TGCGCCAGCAGCTTGACGGGGGGACGTCAGCCCCAGCATTTT.